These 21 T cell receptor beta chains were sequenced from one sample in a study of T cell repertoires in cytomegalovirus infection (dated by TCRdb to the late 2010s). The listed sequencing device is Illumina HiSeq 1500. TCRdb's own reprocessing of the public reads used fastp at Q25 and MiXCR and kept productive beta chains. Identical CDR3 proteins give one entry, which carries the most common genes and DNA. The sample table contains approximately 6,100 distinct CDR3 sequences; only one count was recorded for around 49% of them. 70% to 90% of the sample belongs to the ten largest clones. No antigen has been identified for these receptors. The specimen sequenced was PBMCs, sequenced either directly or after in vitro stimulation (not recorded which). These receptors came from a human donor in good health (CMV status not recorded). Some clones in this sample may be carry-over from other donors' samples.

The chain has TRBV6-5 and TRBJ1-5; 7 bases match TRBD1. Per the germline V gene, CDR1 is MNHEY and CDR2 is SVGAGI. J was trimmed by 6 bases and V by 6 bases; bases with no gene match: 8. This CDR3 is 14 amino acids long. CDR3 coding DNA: TGTGCCAGCAGCATGGGACAGAATCCTCAGCCCCAGCATTTT. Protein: CASSMGQNPQPQHF.

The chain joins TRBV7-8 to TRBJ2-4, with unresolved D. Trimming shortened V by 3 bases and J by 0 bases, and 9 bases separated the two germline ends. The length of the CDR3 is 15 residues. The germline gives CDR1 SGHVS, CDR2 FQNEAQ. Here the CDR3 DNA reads TGTGCCAGCAGCTTCAACTATCTAGCCAAAAACATTCAGTACTTC. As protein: CASSFNYLAKNIQYF.

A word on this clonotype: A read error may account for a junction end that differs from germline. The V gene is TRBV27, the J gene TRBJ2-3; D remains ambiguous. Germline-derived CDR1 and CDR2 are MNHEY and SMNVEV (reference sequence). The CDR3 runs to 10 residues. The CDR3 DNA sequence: TGTGCCAGACACGGAGATACGCAGGAGTTT. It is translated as CARHGDTQEF.

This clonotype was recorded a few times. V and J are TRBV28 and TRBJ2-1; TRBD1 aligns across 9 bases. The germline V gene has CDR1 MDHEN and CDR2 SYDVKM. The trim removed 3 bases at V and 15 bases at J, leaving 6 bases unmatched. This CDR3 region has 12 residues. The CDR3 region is CASSFGTGLRFF. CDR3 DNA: TGTGCCAGCAGTTTCGGGACAGGGCTTAGGTTCTTC.

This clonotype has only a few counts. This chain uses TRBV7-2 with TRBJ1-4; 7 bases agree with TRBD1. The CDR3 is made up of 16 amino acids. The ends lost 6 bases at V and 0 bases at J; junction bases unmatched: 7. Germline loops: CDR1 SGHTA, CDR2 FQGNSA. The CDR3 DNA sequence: TGTGCCAGCAGACCGGGACAGTCGGCAACTAATGAAAAACTGTTTTTT. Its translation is CASRPGQSATNEKLFF. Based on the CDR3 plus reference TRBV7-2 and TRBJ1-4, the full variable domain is GAGVSQSPSNKVTEKGKDVELRCDPISGHTALYWYRQSLGQGLEFLIYFQGNSAPDKSGLPSDRFSAERTGGSVSTLTIQRTQQEDSAVYLCASRPGQSATNEKLFFGSGTQLSVL.

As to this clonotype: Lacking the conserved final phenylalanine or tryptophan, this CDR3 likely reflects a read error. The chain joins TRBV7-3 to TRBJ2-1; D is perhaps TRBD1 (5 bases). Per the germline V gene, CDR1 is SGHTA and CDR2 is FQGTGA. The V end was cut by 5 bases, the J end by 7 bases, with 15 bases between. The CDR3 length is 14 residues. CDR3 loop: CASSPLKGLNEQFL. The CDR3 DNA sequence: TGTGCCAGCAGCCCCCTCAAGGGGCTAAATGAGCAGTTCTTG.

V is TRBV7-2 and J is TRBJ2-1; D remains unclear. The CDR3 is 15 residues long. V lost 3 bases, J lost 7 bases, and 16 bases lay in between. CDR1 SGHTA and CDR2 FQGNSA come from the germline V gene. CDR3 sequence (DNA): TGTGCCAGCAGCTTTAGGAGCGACCATGGGAATGAGCAGTTCTTC. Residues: CASSFRSDHGNEQFF.

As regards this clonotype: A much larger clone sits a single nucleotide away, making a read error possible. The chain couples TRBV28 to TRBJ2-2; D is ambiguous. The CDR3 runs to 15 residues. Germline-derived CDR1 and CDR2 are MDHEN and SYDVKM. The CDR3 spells CASGFLVDYTGELFF. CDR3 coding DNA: TGTGCCAGCGGTTTTCTGGTCGACTACACCGGGGAGCTGTTTTTT.

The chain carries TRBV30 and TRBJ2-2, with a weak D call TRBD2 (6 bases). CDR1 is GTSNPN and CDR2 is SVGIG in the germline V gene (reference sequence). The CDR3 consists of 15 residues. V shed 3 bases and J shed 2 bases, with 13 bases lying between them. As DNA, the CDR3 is TGTGCCTGGAGGACCGGCGGGACCAACACCGGGGAGCTGTTTTTT. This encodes CAWRTGGTNTGELFF.

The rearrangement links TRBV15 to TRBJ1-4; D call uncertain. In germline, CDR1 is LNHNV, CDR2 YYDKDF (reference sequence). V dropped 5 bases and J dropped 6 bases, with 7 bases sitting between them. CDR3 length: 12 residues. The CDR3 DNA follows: TGTGCCACCAGCGCTCAACATGAAAAACTGTTTTTT. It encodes CATSAQHEKLFF. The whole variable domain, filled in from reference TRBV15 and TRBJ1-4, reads DAMVIQNPRYQVTQFGKPVTLSCSQTLNHNVMYWYQQKSSQAPKLLFHYYDKDFNNEADTPDNFQSRRPNTSFCFLDIRSPGLGDTAMYLCATSAQHEKLFFGSGTQLSVL.

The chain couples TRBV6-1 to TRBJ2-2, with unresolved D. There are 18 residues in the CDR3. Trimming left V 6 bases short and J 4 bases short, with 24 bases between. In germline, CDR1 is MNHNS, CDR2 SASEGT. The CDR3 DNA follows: TGTGCCAGCAGCGAACGAACGGCCACCTACGACACCACCGGGGAGCTGTTTTTT. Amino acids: CASSERTATYDTTGELFF.

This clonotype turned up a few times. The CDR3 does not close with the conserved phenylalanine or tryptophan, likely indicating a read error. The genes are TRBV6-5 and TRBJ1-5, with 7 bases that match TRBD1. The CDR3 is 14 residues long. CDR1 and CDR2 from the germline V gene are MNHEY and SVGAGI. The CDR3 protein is CSSSMGQKNHPQHL. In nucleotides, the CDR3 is TGTTCCAGCAGCATGGGACAGAAGAATCATCCCCAGCATTTG.

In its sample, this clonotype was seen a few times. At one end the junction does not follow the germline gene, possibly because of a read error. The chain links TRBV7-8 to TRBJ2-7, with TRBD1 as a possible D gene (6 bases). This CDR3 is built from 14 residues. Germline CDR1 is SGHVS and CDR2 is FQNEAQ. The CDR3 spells CASSWDTPCYEKSF. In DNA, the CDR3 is TGTGCCAGCAGCTGGGACACCCCTTGCTACGAGAAGTCCTTC.

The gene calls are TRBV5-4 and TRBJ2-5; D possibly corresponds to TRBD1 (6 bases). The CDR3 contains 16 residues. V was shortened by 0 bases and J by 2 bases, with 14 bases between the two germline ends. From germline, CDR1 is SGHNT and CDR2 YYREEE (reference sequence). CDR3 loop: CASSLVGRGEQETQYF. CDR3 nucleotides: TGTGCCAGCAGCTTGGTCGGCAGGGGAGAGCAAGAGACCCAGTACTTC.

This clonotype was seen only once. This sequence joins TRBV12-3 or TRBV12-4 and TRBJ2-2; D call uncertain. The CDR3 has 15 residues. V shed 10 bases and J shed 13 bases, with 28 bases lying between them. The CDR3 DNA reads TGTGCCACCTCCCCGGTGGTACCTGGGATCGTTGTGCTGTTTTTT. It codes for CATSPVVPGIVVLFF.

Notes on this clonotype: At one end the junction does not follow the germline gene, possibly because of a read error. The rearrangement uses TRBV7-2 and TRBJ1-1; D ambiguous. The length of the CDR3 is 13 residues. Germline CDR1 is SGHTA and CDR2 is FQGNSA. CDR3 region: CVSSPGWNPEDLF. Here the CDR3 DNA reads TGTGTGAGCAGCCCCGGGTGGAACCCTGAAGATTTATTT.

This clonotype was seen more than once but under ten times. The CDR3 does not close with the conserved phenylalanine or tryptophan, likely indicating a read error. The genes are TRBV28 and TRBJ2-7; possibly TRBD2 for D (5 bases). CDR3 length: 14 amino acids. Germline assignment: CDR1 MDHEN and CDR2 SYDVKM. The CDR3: CSSTPTPLDYEQYC. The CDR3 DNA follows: TGTTCCAGCACTCCCACCCCACTAGACTACGAGCAGTACTGC.

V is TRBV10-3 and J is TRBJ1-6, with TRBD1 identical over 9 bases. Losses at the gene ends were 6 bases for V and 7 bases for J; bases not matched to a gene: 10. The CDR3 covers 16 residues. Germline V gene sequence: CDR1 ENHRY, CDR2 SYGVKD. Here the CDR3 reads CAIRGWTGERNSPLHF. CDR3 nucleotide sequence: TGTGCCATCAGGGGTTGGACAGGGGAAAGAAATTCACCCCTCCACTTT.

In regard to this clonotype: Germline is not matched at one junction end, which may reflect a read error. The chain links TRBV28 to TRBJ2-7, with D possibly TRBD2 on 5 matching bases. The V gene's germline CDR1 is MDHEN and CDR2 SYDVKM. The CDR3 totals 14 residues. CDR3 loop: CSITPTQLDYDQYF. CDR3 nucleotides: TGTTCCATCACTCCCACCCAACTAGACTACGATCAGTACTTC.

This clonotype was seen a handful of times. Here the CDR3 DNA reads TGTGCCAGCAGCCCTAATGTTAATTCACCCCTCCACTTT. Its protein product is CASSPNVNSPLHF. The chain uses TRBV7-2 and TRBJ1-6; D unclear. Germline V gives CDR1 SGHTA, CDR2 FQGNSA. The CDR3 has 13 residues. Trimming cost V 5 bases and J 6 bases, with 8 bases left between them. The full variable domain, with the rest looked up from reference TRBV7-2 and TRBJ1-6, is GAGVSQSPSNKVTEKGKDVELRCDPISGHTALYWYRQSLGQGLEFLIYFQGNSAPDKSGLPSDRFSAERTGGSVSTLTIQRTQQEDSAVYLCASSPNVNSPLHFGNGTRLTVT.

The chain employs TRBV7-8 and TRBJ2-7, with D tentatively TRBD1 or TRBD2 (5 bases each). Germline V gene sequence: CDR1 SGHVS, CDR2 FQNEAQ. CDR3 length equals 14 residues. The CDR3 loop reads CSRSWDPPGDEQYF. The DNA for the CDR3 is TGTTCTAGAAGCTGGGACCCCCCTGGCGACGAGCAGTACTTC.